Below are 9 T cell receptor delta chains sequenced from a single sample in a study of γδ T cells in repeated Plasmodium falciparum infection. TCRdb applied CATT to the multiplex PCR reads for clone calling. Here the sample spans 70,000 to 95,000 delta-chain clones, 1.4% to 1.5% being singletons. Bulk repertoires came from Vgamma9/Vdelta2+ or Vdelta2-negative gammadelta T cells flow-sorted from PBMC. The sequenced sample was gamma-delta T cells from blood. Receptors originate from a pool of human donors (malaria-infected and uninfected, not separated).

This clone was counted a few times. TCRdb's protein, taken from a much larger clone, differs from this DNA's translation at residue 14, likely owing to a read error; the protein displayed comes from the DNA. This chain links TRDV1 with TRDJ1; TRDD3 matches at 10 bases. In the absence of a J gene in TCRdb, the DNA was matched to germline to assign it here. Germline trimming cut 4 bases from V and 2 bases from J; bases unmatched to any gene: 22. CDR1 and CDR2 from the germline V gene are TSWWSYY and QGS. CDR3 length equals 21 residues. The CDR3 nucleotides read TGTGCTCTTGGGGCCCATTCCTACGTTGGTGGGGGATACCCAGAAACCGATAAACTCATCTTT. Protein sequence: CALGAHSYVGGGYPETDKLIF.

In this sample, this clone turned up a few times. The translation of this DNA and the TCRdb protein of a much larger clone differ at residue 11, probably owing to a read error; the protein shown here is translated from the DNA. The chain employs TRDV1 and TRDJ1; D is uncertain. V lost 1 base, J lost 3 bases, and 15 bases lay in between. Germline CDR1 and CDR2: TSWWSYY and QGS. The CDR3 length is 16 residues. CDR3 residues: CALGEPLLLGADKLIF. The CDR3, as DNA: TGTGCTCTTGGGGAACCCCTCTTACTAGGCGCCGATAAACTCATCTTT.

This clone was counted only a few times. Since a far larger clone is one base different, this is likely a read error. At the DNA level, this CDR3 is encoded by other sequences in the same sample as well. V gene assignment gives TRDV1, but the J gene was left uncalled; TRDD3 was called by the table and not checked on the DNA. Germline assignment: CDR1 TSWWSYY and CDR2 QGS. This CDR3 is built from 18 residues. CDR3 loop: CALGERTFGPMYTDKLIF. The CDR3 DNA reads as TGTGCTCTTGGGGAACGTACGTTTGGACCGATGTACACCGATAAACTCATCTTC.

This clone was seen a few times. Translating this DNA gives a protein that differs at residue 10 from the TCRdb one, which belongs to a much larger clone; a read error is likely, and the protein shown is this translation. The chain links TRDV2 to TRDJ1; D is ambiguous. No J gene was available from TCRdb, and it was assigned here by a germline match of the DNA. Trimming cost V 0 bases and J 1 base, with 14 bases left between them. Per the germline V gene, CDR1 is GEAIGNYY and CDR2 is EKD. This CDR3 has 16 residues. The CDR3 DNA reads TGTGCCTGTGACACCATTCTGCGGGAGACCACCGATAAACTCATCTTT. The encoded protein is CACDTILRETTDKLIF.

Of note for this clone: This DNA's translation differs at residue 6 from TCRdb's protein, which comes from a much larger clone; a read error is likely, and the protein shown is translated from the DNA. The chain carries TRDV2 and TRDJ1; TRDD3 matches at 12 bases. TCRdb carries no J gene annotation; the J gene was assigned here by matching the DNA with germline. The germline gives CDR1 GEAIGNYY, CDR2 EKD. The CDR3 extends over 24 amino acids. V lost 3 bases to trimming and J lost 0 bases; unmatched junction nucleotides: 28. The DNA of the CDR3 is TGTGCCTGTGACCCTTTTACTTCAGTACTGGGGGATACTTCTCTTTCCACGTACACCGATAAACTCATCTTT. Amino acid sequence: CACDPFTSVLGDTSLSTYTDKLIF.

Remarks on this clone: TCRdb assigns this DNA the protein of a much larger clone, which departs from its translation at residue 12; this likely reflects a read error, and the protein shown comes from translating the DNA. The chain joins TRDV2 to TRDJ3; TRDD3 agrees at 7 bases. The J gene, missing from TCRdb, was assigned here through DNA to germline matching. Germline CDR1 and CDR2: GEAIGNYY and EKD. This CDR3 comprises 19 residues. In DNA form, the CDR3 reads TGTGCCTGTGACAAGGCTGGGGGGATCGGCTCCAGGGACACCCGACAGATGTTTTTC. Amino acids: CACDKAGGIGSRDTRQMFF.

Worth noting for this clone: The likely explanation is a read error, given a far larger clone one base away. This sample includes further DNA sequences coding for the same CDR3. No J gene was named, though the V gene is TRDV1; the listed D gene, TRDD3, was not tested against the DNA. The CDR3 extends over 17 amino acids. Looked up from germline, CDR1 is TSWWSYY and CDR2 is QGS. CDR3 nucleotide sequence: TGTGCTCTTGGTAACCCGGGACTGGGGCCGGGCTACGATAAACTCATTTTT. It encodes CALGNPGLGPGYDKLIF.

Points on this clone: The protein in TCRdb stems from a much larger clone and differs at residue 9 from this DNA's translation, likely a read error; here the protein is translated from the DNA. This chain connects TRDV1 to TRDJ1; 9 positions agree with TRDD3. The J gene, left out of TCRdb, was set here by checking the DNA against germline. The germline gives CDR1 TSWWSYY, CDR2 QGS. This CDR3 has 15 amino acids. V shed 0 bases, J shed 10 bases, and the junction held 9 bases outside the gene matches. Here the CDR3 DNA reads TGTGCTCTTGGGGAACTACCCCGTCGCTGGGGGATACTCATCTTT. This gives the protein CALGELPRRWGILIF.

With respect to this clone: For this DNA, TCRdb reports the protein of a much larger clone, which diverges at residue 10, most likely from a read error; the protein presented here is translated directly from the DNA. The rearrangement links TRDV2 to TRDJ1; D perhaps matches TRDD3 (6 bases). V lost 3 bases and J lost 4, with 41 bases in between. The CDR3 is 23 residues long. Germline lookup yields CDR1 GEAIGNYY and CDR2 EKD. Written as DNA, the CDR3 is TGTGCCTGTGACCCCGTAAAAGGACCACTCCCGCGTACTGGGCGGAAGGAGGTCGATAAACTCATCTTT. The encoded protein is CACDPVKGPLPRTGRKEVDKLIF.